This T cell receptor (beta chain) stems from a study of blood T cell repertoires in COVID-19. As for the study in general: From the United States, Italy and Spain came samples of acute and convalescent COVID-19. T cells, B-cell-depleted T cells, or PBMCs provided the cDNA or gDNA that served as material.

In the original workflow: For nucleated cells, counts were estimated from reference gene primer amplification. The repertoire was sequenced with immunoSEQ multiplex PCR; TCRdb's copy has only in-frame clones and lacks some. D and trimming were read from the DNA, whereas the V and J calls and clone size are those reported in that table. Found here are roughly 120,000 clones, 70% to 90% of them singletons; the top ten hold 4.8%. The CDR3 sequence is 15 residues long. Germline V gene sequence: CDR1 MGHRA, CDR2 YSYEKL. V was cut by 0 bases and J by 6 bases, with 14 bases left in between. This clonotype was sampled from a human donor in a cohort sampled during active COVID-19. Sequenced: peripheral blood. The rearrangement uses TRBV4-1 and TRBJ1-2; TRBD1 might be the D (5 bases). CDR3 amino acids: CASSQDSQGFNGYTF. CDR3 nucleotides: TGCGCCAGCAGCCAAGATTCCCAGGGTTTCAATGGCTACACCTTC.